Sequencing of this T cell receptor (beta chain) was carried out in a study of shared clonotypes between healthy human individuals. Details on this clone: Its cognate antigen is unknown.

Points from the study as a whole: Depth of sequencing was expected to influence donor clonotype sharing.

The table came from immunoSEQ multiplex PCR; TCRdb's copy has only in-frame clones and leaves some out. Of around 1,000,000 clones in the sample, roughly 80% were seen once. The CDR3 runs 13 residues. V shed 6 bases, J shed 4 bases, and the junction held 6 bases outside the gene matches. The germline V gene encodes CDR1 SGHTA and CDR2 FQGNSA. The V gene is TRBV7-2, the J gene TRBJ2-7; TRBD2 aligns across 7 bases. The sequenced sample consisted of memory CD4+ T cells from PBMCs. Specified subset: CD45RA-negative fraction. This TCR derives from a man between 18 and 35 years old in good health. Some clones in this sample may be carry-over from other donors' samples. The DNA for the CDR3 is TGTGCCAGCAGTCGGCGGGAGTTGTACGAGCAGTACTTC. Its protein product is CASSRRELYEQYF.